The clone carrying this T cell receptor beta chain occurred many times. This sample was included in a study of blood T cell repertoires in COVID-19. Background on the study: The United States, Italy and Spain provided the acute and convalescent COVID-19 samples. The cDNA or gDNA used as material had been derived from T cells, B-cell-depleted T cells, or PBMCs.

Original methodology: Reference gene primer amplification in the assay estimated nucleated cell counts. Clones were sequenced by immunoSEQ multiplex PCR, and TCRdb holds only the in-frame ones, with some missing. For V, J and clone size, that table is used; D and trimming come from the DNA. This sample has around 60,000 clones, with almost 85% found just once. Enrolment of Seattle patients took place during active infection, and they were followed longitudinally. This clonotype was sampled from a man aged 55 to 70 with COVID-19, enrolled during active disease. The sequencing input was peripheral blood.

This chain's CDR3 is CASSSRLAGAREQYF. CDR3 bases: TGTGCCAGCAGCAGCCGACTAGCGGGAGCCCGGGAGCAGTACTTC. V is TRBV3-1 (or the pseudogene TRBV3-2) and J is TRBJ2-7; TRBD2 matches at 12 bases. This CDR3 is 15 amino acids long. Germline V gives CDR1 LGHDT, CDR2 YNNKEL (reference sequence). V lost 5 bases to trimming and J lost 7 bases; unmatched junction nucleotides: 9.